A single sample is the source of the 27 T cell receptor beta chains below, sequenced in a study of shared clonotypes between healthy human individuals. Data came from immunoSEQ multiplex PCR; TCRdb stores just in-frame clones and leaves some out. The sample contains a few million clones, approximately 90% of which appear only once. Specimen: naive CD4+ T cells sorted from blood. The subset: CD45RA+ positively selected. All receptors derive from a man aged 18 to 35 in good health.

J is TRBJ1-4 and V is TRBV19; D possibly corresponds to TRBD1 (6 bases). V lost 7 bases to trimming and J lost 8 bases, with 11 bases between them. CDR1 is LNHDA and CDR2 is SQIVND in the germline V gene (reference sequence). The CDR3 runs 12 residues. Here the CDR3 DNA reads TGTGCCAGTACCTCCGGGACAGAAAAACTGTTTTTT. Translated: CASTSGTEKLFF.

The chain combines TRBV11-2 with TRBJ2-7; unclear D gene. The V end lost 1 base, the J end lost 4 bases, and 17 bases lay between the germline ends. Germline CDR1 SGHAT, CDR2 FQNNGV. This CDR3 spans 16 amino acids. CDR3 sequence reads: CASSLAFAPLGYEQYF. The DNA for the CDR3 is TGTGCCAGCAGCTTAGCCTTTGCGCCCCTAGGGTACGAGCAGTACTTC.

The rearrangement joins TRBV6-1 to TRBJ2-5; 7 bases match TRBD2. The germline gives CDR1 MNHNS, CDR2 SASEGT. Trimming took 3 bases from V and 6 from J; bases not matched to a gene: 7. This CDR3 has 14 residues. CDR3 sequence reads: CASSDRTSMKTQYF. In DNA, the CDR3 is TGTGCCAGCAGTGACCGGACTAGTATGAAGACCCAGTACTTC.

The J gene is TRBJ2-2, the V gene TRBV10-1; D unresolved. The CDR3 length is 14 residues. CDR1 and CDR2 from the germline V gene are WNHNN and SYGVQD (reference sequence). Trimming took off 3 bases at V and 6 bases at J, with 11 bases between the two ends. CDR3 region: CASSENLPPGELFF. In nucleotides, the CDR3 is TGCGCCAGCAGTGAAAATCTCCCTCCCGGGGAGCTGTTTTTT.

The gene calls are TRBV5-6 and TRBJ2-7; 9 bases align to TRBD2. In germline, CDR1 is SGHDT, CDR2 YYEEEE. The CDR3 covers 15 residues. After removal of 0 bases from V and 6 bases from J, the junction contained 7 bases not matched to a gene. CDR3 loop: CASSLALAGSGEQYF. The CDR3 DNA reads as TGTGCCAGCAGCTTGGCTCTAGCGGGATCAGGCGAGCAGTACTTC.

About this clone itself: The sample carries other DNA sequences with the same CDR3. The V and J genes are TRBV5-1 and TRBJ2-3; no firm D call. Looked up from germline, CDR1 is SGHRS and CDR2 is YFSETQ. The V gene lost 4 bases and the J gene lost 3 bases, with 9 bases spanning the gap. The CDR3 spans 13 residues. CDR3 protein: CASSPPGTDTQYF. The DNA for the CDR3 is TGCGCCAGCAGCCCTCCTGGTACAGATACGCAGTATTTT.

The rearrangement uses TRBV2 and TRBJ2-5, with D maybe TRBD1 (6 bases). CDR1 and CDR2 (germline): SNHLY, FYNNEI. V lost 7 bases to trimming and J lost 2 bases, with 11 bases between them. This CDR3 contains 13 residues. Here the CDR3 DNA reads TGTGCCAGCAACGCAGACAGGCAAGAGACCCAGTACTTC. It translates to CASNADRQETQYF.

The chain uses TRBV7-6 and TRBJ2-3; tentatively, D is TRBD2 (5 bases). The CDR3 has 14 residues. Deletions cut 2 bases from V and 5 bases from J, with 11 bases between. Germline-derived CDR1 and CDR2 are SGHVS and FNYEAQ. The DNA of the CDR3 is TGTGCCAGCAGCTTATCGGGGTTTAAAGATACGCAGTATTTT. Translated: CASSLSGFKDTQYF. Full variable domain (rest looked up from reference TRBV7-6 and TRBJ2-3): GAGVSQSPRYKVTKRGQDVALRCDPISGHVSLYWYRQALGQGPEFLTYFNYEAQQDKSGLPNDRFSAERPEGSISTLTIQRTEQRDSAMYRCASSLSGFKDTQYFGPGTRLTVL.

The V gene is TRBV6-1, the J gene TRBJ2-5, with TRBD1 identical over 9 bases. Germline CDR1 MNHNS, CDR2 SASEGT. V dropped 3 bases and J dropped 4; count of bases not matched to a gene: 6. The CDR3 totals 15 residues. DNA for the CDR3: TGTGCCAGCAGTGAGTTCGACAGGGGGACAGAGACCCAGTACTTC. This encodes CASSEFDRGTETQYF.

The chain has TRBV2 and TRBJ1-5; D might be TRBD1 (5 bases). There are 16 residues in the CDR3. The V gene's germline CDR1 is SNHLY and CDR2 FYNNEI. Trimming took off 10 bases at V and 5 bases at J, with 24 bases between the two ends. The CDR3 DNA reads TGTGCCACATCACCGGGACTCAATATTGGCCATCAGCCCCAGCATTTT. Its protein product is CATSPGLNIGHQPQHF. Drawing the rest from reference TRBV2 and TRBJ1-5, the complete variable domain is EPEVTQTPSHQVTQMGQEVILRCVPISNHLYFYWYRQILGQKVEFLVSFYNNEISEKSEIFDDQFSVERPDGSNFTLKIRSTKLEDSAMYFCATSPGLNIGHQPQHFGDGTRLSIL.

The V and J genes are TRBV7-3 and TRBJ2-5; the match to TRBD2 covers 10 bases. This CDR3 region has 13 residues. The V segment lost 5 bases and the J segment 5 bases; nucleotides outside the gene matches: 2. Germline V gives CDR1 SGHTA, CDR2 FQGTGA. CDR3 amino acids: CASSPGLAETQYF. CDR3 DNA sequence: TGTGCCAGCAGCCCGGGACTAGCGGAGACCCAGTACTTC.

This chain links TRBV18 with TRBJ2-3, with 11 bases aligning to TRBD2. CDR1 is KGHSH and CDR2 is LQKENI in the germline V gene. V shed 5 bases, J shed 2 bases, and the junction held 3 bases outside the gene matches. The CDR3 extends over 15 amino acids. The CDR3 DNA reads as TGTGCCAGCTCATTACTAGCGGGGGTCACAGATACGCAGTATTTT. Translating it yields CASSLLAGVTDTQYF.

The chain is built from TRBV6-1 and TRBJ1-2; D is uncertain. This CDR3 comprises 14 residues. V was cut by 8 bases and J by 0 bases, with 13 bases left in between. Germline V CDR1 and CDR2: MNHNS, SASEGT. The CDR3 protein is CASSAQAANYGYTF. The CDR3 DNA follows: TGTGCCAGCTCCGCGCAGGCAGCTAACTATGGCTACACCTTC.

This clone was observed once. The DNA of the CDR3 is TGTGCCATCAGTGATATGGGAGGGACAGGGCGTCGCGAGCAGTACTTC. It translates to CAISDMGGTGRREQYF. This rearrangement joins TRBV10-3 to TRBJ2-7; 9 bases are shared with TRBD1. In germline, CDR1 is ENHRY, CDR2 SYGVKD. The V gene end was trimmed by 3 bases and the J gene end by 6 bases; junction bases not matched to a gene: 12. The CDR3 length is 16 residues.

The rearrangement uses TRBV7-9 and TRBJ2-5; D remains unclear. Trimming took 3 bases from V and 7 from J, leaving 9 bases between them. The CDR3 consists of 12 residues. Germline assignment: CDR1 SEHNR and CDR2 FQNEAQ (reference sequence). As DNA, the CDR3 is TGTGCCAGCAGCTTTAACTATGGGACCCAGTACTTC. It codes for CASSFNYGTQYF.

Remarks on this clone: This sample includes further DNA sequences coding for the same CDR3. The chain links TRBV11-3 to TRBJ2-3; 11 nucleotides match TRBD2. The CDR3 loop spans 15 amino acids. Germline V gene lookup returns CDR1 SGHNT and CDR2 YENEEA. Unmatched junction bases numbered 2, after V lost 3 bases and J lost 3 bases. The CDR3 bases are TGTGCCAGCAGCTTTAGCGGGGGGGCAACAGATACGCAGTATTTT. Amino acid sequence: CASSFSGGATDTQYF. Drawing the rest from reference TRBV11-3 and TRBJ2-3, the complete variable domain is EAGVVQSPRYKIIEKKQPVAFWCNPISGHNTLYWYLQNLGQGPELLIRYENEEAVDDSQLPKDRFSAERLKGVDSTLKIQPAELGDSAVYLCASSFSGGATDTQYFGPGTRLTVL.

This clone turned up a few times. The chain recombines TRBV4-1 with TRBJ1-2; the D is unclear. V lost 4 bases, J lost 0 bases, and 6 bases lay in between. This CDR3 spans 13 amino acids. CDR1 is MGHRA, CDR2 YSYEKL, per germline. This CDR3 is CASSPRTNYGYTF. The CDR3, as DNA: TGCGCCAGCAGCCCTCGGACTAACTATGGCTACACCTTC.

This clone appeared a few times. The chain couples TRBV18 to TRBJ1-5; the D is unclear. The CDR3 sequence is 14 residues long. With 4 bases removed from V and 0 bases from J, the gap between germline ends came to 7 bases. The germline CDR1 and CDR2 sequences are KGHSH and LQKENI. The CDR3 reads CASSLTYSNQPQHF. CDR3 DNA sequence: TGTGCCAGCTCACTAACCTATAGCAATCAGCCCCAGCATTTT.

This clone was counted a single time. The chain employs TRBV19 and TRBJ1-1; 7 bases fit TRBD1. V lost 4 bases, J lost 0 bases, and 5 bases stayed unmatched. Germline CDR1 is LNHDA and CDR2 is SQIVND (reference sequence). CDR3 size: 15 residues. CDR3 loop: CASSTTGQLNTEAFF. The CDR3 bases are TGTGCCAGTAGTACCACGGGACAGTTGAACACTGAAGCTTTCTTT.

This chain joins TRBV2 and TRBJ2-7; 10 nucleotides align to TRBD1. CDR1 and CDR2 from the germline V gene are SNHLY and FYNNEI. V was clipped by 6 bases and J by 5 bases; unmatched bases: 10. This CDR3 contains 15 residues. This CDR3 is CASSLQGTGVDEQYF. For the CDR3, the DNA is TGTGCCAGCAGCCTACAAGGGACAGGGGTTGACGAGCAGTACTTC.

The chain has TRBV9 and TRBJ2-7; D is perhaps TRBD1 or TRBD2 (5 bases each). The germline gives CDR1 SGDLS, CDR2 YYNGEE. V dropped 4 bases and J dropped 9 bases, with 20 bases sitting between them. The CDR3 is 14 amino acids. The CDR3 DNA reads TGTGCCAGCAGCCCAGGAGAGGGGCCTGTTCCGCAGTACTTC. Its protein is CASSPGEGPVPQYF.

The V gene is TRBV4-1, the J gene TRBJ2-5, with 7 bases lining up with TRBD1. J was trimmed by 11 bases and V by 0 bases; bases with no gene match: 12. The CDR3 is made up of 15 amino acids. Germline V gene data show CDR1 as MGHRA and CDR2 as YSYEKL. CDR3 nucleotides: TGCGCCAGCAGCCAAGACACAGGGGTGGAAGATGAGCAGTACTTC. Translation gives CASSQDTGVEDEQYF.

The chain combines TRBV5-6 with TRBJ2-7; no firm D call. V lost 2 bases and J 0 bases, leaving 9 bases between the germline ends. The CDR3 is 14 residues long. CDR1 and CDR2 (germline): SGHDT, YYEEEE. In nucleotides, the CDR3 is TGTGCCAGCAGCTTCCAGGTGACCTCCTACGAGCAGTACTTC. Its translation is CASSFQVTSYEQYF.

The chain carries TRBV27 and TRBJ2-4, with no clear D. The CDR3 loop spans 12 amino acids. Germline V gene lookup returns CDR1 MNHEY and CDR2 SMNVEV (reference sequence). V lost 8 bases and J 7 bases, leaving 12 bases between the germline ends. The CDR3 DNA sequence: TGTGCCAGCGGTTCGTTGGGGAACATTCAGTACTTC. Translating it yields CASGSLGNIQYF.

The CDR3 nucleotides read TGTGCCAGCTCACCCTTTCTAGCGGGAGATCCCCCAATCTCCTACGAGCAGTACTTC. It encodes CASSPFLAGDPPISYEQYF. The chain employs TRBV18 and TRBJ2-7; TRBD2 agrees at 10 bases. The CDR3 sequence is 19 residues long. Germline V gene lookup returns CDR1 KGHSH and CDR2 LQKENI. With 3 bases clipped from V and 0 bases from J, the junction kept 14 bases outside the gene matches.

The genes are TRBV5-1 and TRBJ2-2; 8 nucleotides match TRBD2. CDR3 length: 14 residues. The junction had 4 bases not matched to a gene; V was cut back by 2 bases and J by 7 bases. CDR1 is SGHRS, CDR2 YFSETQ, per germline. The chain's CDR3 is CASSFGGAGGELFF. The CDR3 nucleotides are TGCGCCAGCAGCTTCGGGGGGGCTGGCGGGGAGCTGTTTTTT.

This chain joins TRBV2 and TRBJ2-5; weak D call: TRBD1 (5 bases). This CDR3 has 14 residues. CDR1 SNHLY and CDR2 FYNNEI come from the germline V gene. Trimming pared 4 bases from V and 1 base from J, leaving 10 bases between. The CDR3 nucleotides read TGTGCCAGCAGTGGGGCAGGGCCCCAAGAGACCCAGTACTTC. Its protein product is CASSGAGPQETQYF.